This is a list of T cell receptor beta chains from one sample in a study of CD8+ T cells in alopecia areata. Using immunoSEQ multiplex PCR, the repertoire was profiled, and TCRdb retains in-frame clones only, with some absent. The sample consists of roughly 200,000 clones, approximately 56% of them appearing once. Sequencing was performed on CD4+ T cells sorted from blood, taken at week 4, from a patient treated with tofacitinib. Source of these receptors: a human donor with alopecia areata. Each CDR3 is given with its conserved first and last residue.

CDR3 protein: CASTGQLGAQYF
J gene: TRBJ2-5
V gene: TRBV6-6

CDR3 protein: CSVEDRGAAYGYTF
J gene: TRBJ1-2
V gene: TRBV29-1

CDR3 protein: CASSLKGYEQYF
J gene: TRBJ2-7
V gene: TRBV11-2

CDR3 protein: CASSQRRLAGGPDYEQYF
J gene: TRBJ2-7
V gene: TRBV4-1

CDR3 protein: CASSQDREDYEQYF
J gene: TRBJ2-7
V gene: TRBV4-2

CDR3 protein: CASSLDRESTEAFF
J gene: TRBJ1-1
V gene: TRBV11-2

CDR3 protein: CASSSGQVTDTQYF
J gene: TRBJ2-3
V gene: TRBV7-7

CDR3 protein: CASSGDRGDTQYF
J gene: TRBJ2-3
V gene: TRBV7-6

CDR3 protein: CATSRVVGWGNNSPLHF
J gene: TRBJ1-6
V gene: TRBV15

CDR3 protein: CASSSRGTANEKLFF
J gene: TRBJ1-4
V gene: TRBV6-5

CDR3 protein: CASSTSGQSTGELFF
J gene: TRBJ2-2
V gene: TRBV28

CDR3 protein: CASSQIYSNQPQHF
J gene: TRBJ1-5
V gene: TRBV4-1

CDR3 protein: CASILMNRGTEAFF
J gene: TRBJ1-1
V gene: TRBV5-6

CDR3 protein: CASSLDLDDTQYF
J gene: TRBJ2-3
V gene: TRBV5-1

CDR3 protein: CAWRVHPPTGADGYTF
J gene: TRBJ1-2
V gene: TRBV30

CDR3 protein: CATSRDLGQGQETQYF
J gene: TRBJ2-5
V gene: TRBV15

CDR3 protein: CASKKYNEQFF
J gene: TRBJ2-1
V gene: TRBV28

CDR3 protein: CASSPRLRPGSYNEQFF
J gene: TRBJ2-1
V gene: TRBV7-6

CDR3 protein: CAWSASFGYTF
J gene: TRBJ1-2
V gene: TRBV30

CDR3 protein: CSVEWRQGGHYEQYF
J gene: TRBJ2-7
V gene: TRBV29-1

CDR3 protein: CASSPGTKYNEQFF
J gene: TRBJ2-1
V gene: TRBV4-1

CDR3 protein: CASSLTGKETQYF
J gene: TRBJ2-5
V gene: TRBV5-1

CDR3 protein: CASSIEGQNSNQPQHF
J gene: TRBJ1-5
V gene: TRBV19

CDR3 protein: CASSQDSGRYSLYEQYF
J gene: TRBJ2-7
V gene: TRBV4-1

CDR3 protein: CATQGNNQPQHF
J gene: TRBJ1-5
V gene: TRBV11-1

CDR3 protein: CASSRADEQFF
J gene: TRBJ2-1
V gene: TRBV28

CDR3 protein: CASSRGIQETQYF
J gene: TRBJ2-5
V gene: TRBV4-1

CDR3 protein: CASSVRGGLTDTQYF
J gene: TRBJ2-3
V gene: TRBV9

CDR3 protein: CSVDGGQGGADTQYF
J gene: TRBJ2-3
V gene: TRBV29-1

CDR3 protein: CSVRGSRNSPLHF
J gene: TRBJ1-6
V gene: TRBV29-1

CDR3 protein: CASSSGGSNQPQHF
J gene: TRBJ1-5
V gene: TRBV7-9

CDR3 protein: CASSLRRQAAGELFF
J gene: TRBJ2-2
V gene: TRBV7-2

CDR3 protein: CASSYSERGASYEQYF
J gene: TRBJ2-7
V gene: TRBV6-6

CDR3 protein: CASSRNGGVDTQYF
J gene: TRBJ2-3
V gene: TRBV2

CDR3 protein: CSVEVALAKNIQYF
J gene: TRBJ2-4
V gene: TRBV29-1

CDR3 protein: CASSLARYWDNYNEQFF
J gene: TRBJ2-1
V gene: TRBV5-1

CDR3 protein: CATSRDRASYEQYF
J gene: TRBJ2-7
V gene: TRBV15

CDR3 protein: CASSQVMGTYGYTF
J gene: TRBJ1-2
V gene: TRBV4-3

CDR3 protein: CAWMGGQRNTIYF
J gene: TRBJ1-3
V gene: TRBV30

CDR3 protein: CASSHKAGTGNTEAFF
J gene: TRBJ1-1
V gene: TRBV7-2

CDR3 protein: CSVHLGQGASGYTF
J gene: TRBJ1-2
V gene: TRBV29-1

CDR3 protein: CASSLAGYTGELFF
J gene: TRBJ2-2
V gene: TRBV7-9

CDR3 protein: CAWSGPLDEQFF
J gene: TRBJ2-1
V gene: TRBV30